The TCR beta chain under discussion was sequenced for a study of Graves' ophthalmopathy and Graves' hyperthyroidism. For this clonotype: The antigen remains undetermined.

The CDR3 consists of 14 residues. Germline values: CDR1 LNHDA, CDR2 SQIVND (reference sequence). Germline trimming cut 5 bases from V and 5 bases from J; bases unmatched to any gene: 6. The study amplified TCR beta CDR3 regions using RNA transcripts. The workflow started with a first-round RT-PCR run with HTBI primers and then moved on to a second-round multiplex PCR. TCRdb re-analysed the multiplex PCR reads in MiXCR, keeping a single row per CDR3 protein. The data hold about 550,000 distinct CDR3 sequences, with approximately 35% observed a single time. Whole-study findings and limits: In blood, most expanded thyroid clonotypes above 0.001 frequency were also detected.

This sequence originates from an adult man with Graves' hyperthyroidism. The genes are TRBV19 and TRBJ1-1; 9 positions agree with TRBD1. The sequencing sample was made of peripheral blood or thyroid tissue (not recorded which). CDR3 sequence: CASSLGTGRTEAFF. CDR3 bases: TGTGCCAGTAGTTTAGGGACAGGGCGTACTGAAGCTTTCTTT.